This T cell receptor beta chain stems from a study of shared clonotypes between healthy human individuals. The naive CD8 fraction comprised CD45RO-negative cells positively selected for CCR7 and excluded terminally differentiated effector memory CD45RA+ cells. Study conclusions and caveats: Expectations were that clonotype sharing among donors would be affected by sequencing depth.

In the case of this clone: Its matching antigen is unknown.

Sequencing was performed with immunoSEQ multiplex PCR; in TCRdb, only in-frame clones are kept and a portion is missing. The sample holds around 560,000 clones, 90% to 95% seen once. CDR1 SEHNR and CDR2 FQNEAQ come from the germline V gene (reference sequence). Trimming cost V 0 bases and J 3 bases, with 9 bases left between them. The CDR3 loop spans 14 amino acids. Sequencing was performed on naive CD8+ T cells sorted from blood. The sequence was collected from a woman aged 30 to 39 in good health. The chain employs TRBV7-9 and TRBJ2-7, with no clear D. CDR3 loop: CASSLAGTNYEQYF. CDR3 DNA sequence: TGTGCCAGCAGCTTAGCGGGAACCAACTACGAGCAGTACTTC.